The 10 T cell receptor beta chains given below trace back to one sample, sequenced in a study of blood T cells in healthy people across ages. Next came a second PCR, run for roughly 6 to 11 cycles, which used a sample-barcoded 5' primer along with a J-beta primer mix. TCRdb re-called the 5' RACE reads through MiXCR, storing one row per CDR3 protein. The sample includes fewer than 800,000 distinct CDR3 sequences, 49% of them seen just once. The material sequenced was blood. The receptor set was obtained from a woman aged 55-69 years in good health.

Here the CDR3 DNA reads TGCAGTGCTAGAGGTAGCGGGAGGTCCTACGAGCAGTACTTC. It is translated as CSARGSGRSYEQYF. The chain links TRBV20-1 to TRBJ2-7, with 10 positions matching TRBD2. J lost 1 base, V lost 1 base, and 1 base had no gene match. Germline CDR1 is DFQATT and CDR2 is SNEGSKA (reference sequence). This CDR3 comprises 14 residues.

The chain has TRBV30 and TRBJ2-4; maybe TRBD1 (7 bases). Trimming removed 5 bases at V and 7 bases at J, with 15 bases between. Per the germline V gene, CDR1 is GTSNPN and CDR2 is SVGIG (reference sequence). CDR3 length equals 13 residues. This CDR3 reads CAWGGGSRNIQYF. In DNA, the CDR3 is TGTGCCTGGGGAGGGGGCTCTCGGAACATTCAGTACTTC.

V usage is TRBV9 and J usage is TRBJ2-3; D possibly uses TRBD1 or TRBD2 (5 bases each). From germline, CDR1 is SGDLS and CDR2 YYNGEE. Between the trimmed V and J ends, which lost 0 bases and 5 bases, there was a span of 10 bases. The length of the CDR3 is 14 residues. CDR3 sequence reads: CASSVARDVDTQYF. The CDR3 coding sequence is TGTGCCAGCAGCGTAGCCAGGGACGTAGATACGCAGTATTTT.

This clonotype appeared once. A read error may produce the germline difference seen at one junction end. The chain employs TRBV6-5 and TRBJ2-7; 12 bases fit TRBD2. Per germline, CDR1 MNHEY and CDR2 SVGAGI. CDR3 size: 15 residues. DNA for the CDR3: TGTACCAGCAGTCATGCTAGCGGGAGGGCCGGTGAGCAGTACTTC. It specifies CTSSHASGRAGEQYF.

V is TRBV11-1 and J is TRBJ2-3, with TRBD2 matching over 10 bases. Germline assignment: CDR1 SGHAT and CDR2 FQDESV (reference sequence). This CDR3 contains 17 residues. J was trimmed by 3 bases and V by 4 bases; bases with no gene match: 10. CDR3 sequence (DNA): TGTGCCAGCAGCTCAGAACCGGGACTAGCGCGAACAGATACGCAGTATTTT. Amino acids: CASSSEPGLARTDTQYF.

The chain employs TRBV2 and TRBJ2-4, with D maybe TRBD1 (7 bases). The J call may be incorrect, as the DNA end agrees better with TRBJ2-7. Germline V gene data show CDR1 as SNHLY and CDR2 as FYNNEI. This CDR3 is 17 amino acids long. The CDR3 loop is CASSETGEEGFRYEQYF. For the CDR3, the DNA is TGTGCCAGCAGTGAAACAGGGGAGGAGGGTTTTCGGTACGAGCAGTACTTC.

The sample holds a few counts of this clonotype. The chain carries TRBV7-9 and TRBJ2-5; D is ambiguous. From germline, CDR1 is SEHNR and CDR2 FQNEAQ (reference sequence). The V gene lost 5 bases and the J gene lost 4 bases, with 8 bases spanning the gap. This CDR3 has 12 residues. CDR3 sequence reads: CASSHLIETQYF. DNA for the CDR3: TGTGCCAGCAGCCACTTGATAGAGACCCAGTACTTC.

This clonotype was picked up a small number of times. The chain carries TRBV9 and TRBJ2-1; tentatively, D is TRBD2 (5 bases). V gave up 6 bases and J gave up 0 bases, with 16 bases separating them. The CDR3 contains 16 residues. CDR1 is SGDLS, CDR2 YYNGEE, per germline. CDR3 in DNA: TGTGCCAGCACCGAGGCACCCACTAGCTCCTACAATGAGCAGTTCTTC. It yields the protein CASTEAPTSSYNEQFF.

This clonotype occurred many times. DNA of the CDR3: TGTGCCAGCAGCCTAGGAACCAGCTCCTACGAGCAGTACTTC. As protein: CASSLGTSSYEQYF. The chain recombines TRBV4-2 with TRBJ2-7; D remains unclear. The germline V gene has CDR1 LGHNA and CDR2 YNFKEQ. This CDR3 has 14 residues. Trimming removed 4 bases at V and 0 bases at J, with 10 bases between.

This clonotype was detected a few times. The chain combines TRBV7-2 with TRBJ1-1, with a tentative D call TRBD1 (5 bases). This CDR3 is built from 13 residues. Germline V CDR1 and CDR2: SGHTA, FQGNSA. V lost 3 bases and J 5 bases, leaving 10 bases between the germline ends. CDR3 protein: CASSFGAGTEAFF. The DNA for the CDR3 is TGTGCCAGCAGCTTCGGGGCGGGGACTGAAGCTTTCTTT.